This T cell receptor beta chain was sequenced during a study of metastatic and nonmetastatic thyroid tumors. By proportion, this clone is medium-sized. Among the patients, none had received any treatment before thyroid surgery. The CDR3 loop spans 16 amino acids. The germline V gene encodes CDR1 MGHRA and CDR2 YSYEKL. Deletions cut 0 bases from V and 4 bases from J, with 13 bases between. Using MiXCR, TCRdb re-called clones from the PCR reads. Altogether approximately 44,000 clones are present, 28% being singletons, with the ten largest covering more than 9%. The sequence derives from a male donor with papillary thyroid cancer or a benign thyroid nodule (not recorded which). Some clones in this sample may be carry-over from other donors' samples. Material for sequencing was blood. V and J are TRBV4-1 and TRBJ1-5; D is uncertain. CDR3 bases: TGCGCCAGCAGCCAAGATTCAGAGGGCTGGAATCAGCCCCAGCATTTT. Its translation is CASSQDSEGWNQPQHF.